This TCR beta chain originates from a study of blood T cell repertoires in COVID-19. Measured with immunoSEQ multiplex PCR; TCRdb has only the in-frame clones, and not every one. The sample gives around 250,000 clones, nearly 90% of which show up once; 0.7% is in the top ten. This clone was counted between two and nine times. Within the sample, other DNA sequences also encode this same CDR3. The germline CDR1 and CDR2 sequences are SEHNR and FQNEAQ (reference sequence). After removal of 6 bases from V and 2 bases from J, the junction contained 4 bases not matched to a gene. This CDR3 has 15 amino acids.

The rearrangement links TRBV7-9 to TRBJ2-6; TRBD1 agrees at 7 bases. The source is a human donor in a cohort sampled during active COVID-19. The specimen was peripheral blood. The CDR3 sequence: CASSLQGAGANVLTF. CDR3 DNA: TGTGCCAGCAGTCTTCAGGGGGCTGGGGCCAACGTCCTGACTTTC.